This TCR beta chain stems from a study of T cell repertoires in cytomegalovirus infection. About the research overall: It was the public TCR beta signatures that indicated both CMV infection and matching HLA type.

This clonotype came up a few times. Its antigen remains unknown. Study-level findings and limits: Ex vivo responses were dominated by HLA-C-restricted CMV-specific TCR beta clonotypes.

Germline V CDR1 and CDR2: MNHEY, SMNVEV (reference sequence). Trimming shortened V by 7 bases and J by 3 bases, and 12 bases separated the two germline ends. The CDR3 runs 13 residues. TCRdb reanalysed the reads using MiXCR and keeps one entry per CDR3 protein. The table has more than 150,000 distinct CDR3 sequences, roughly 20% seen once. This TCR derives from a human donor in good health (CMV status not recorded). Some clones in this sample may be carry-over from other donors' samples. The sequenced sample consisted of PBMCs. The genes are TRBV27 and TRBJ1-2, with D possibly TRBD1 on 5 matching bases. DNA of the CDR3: TGTGCCAGCAATGGTAGGGGCGACTATGGCTACACCTTC. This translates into CASNGRGDYGYTF.